This is a list of T cell receptor beta chains from one sample in a study of cytomegalovirus exposure and HLA in healthy donors. Profiled with immunoSEQ multiplex PCR; TCRdb holds only in-frame clones, not every one. The sample holds about 170,000 clones; approximately 70% are singletons and the top ten take 7% to 7.5%. The sequenced sample consisted of PBMCs. The receptors come from a man in his forties in good health and CMV-seropositive. Each CDR3 is given with its conserved first and last residue. D genes are given only for firm matches. Only some rows state a clone size, as once, few, many or a class for expanded clones.

d_call | cdr3_length | clone_size | j_call | v_call | cdr3_aa | cdr3_nt
- | 14 | - | TRBJ2-2 | TRBV6-8 | CASTHRSNTGELFF | TGTGCCAGCACGCACAGGTCGAACACCGGGGAGCTGTTTTTT
- | 17 | - | TRBJ1-5 | TRBV27 | CASGHLGGTFPDQPQHF | TGTGCCAGCGGCCACCTAGGGGGTACCTTTCCTGATCAGCCCCAGCATTTT
- | 16 | - | TRBJ1-3 | TRBV7-9 | CASSLGDSHSGNTIYF | TGTGCCAGCAGCTTAGGGGACTCACACTCTGGAAACACCATATATTTT
- | 14 | - | TRBJ2-7 | TRBV6-1 | CASTTRDKAYEQYF | TGTGCCAGCACTACCAGGGACAAGGCCTACGAGCAGTACTTC
TRBD2 | 15 | few | TRBJ2-3 | TRBV6-1 | CASSEQAGGSKTQYF | TGTGCCAGCAGTGAACAGGCGGGGGGTTCCAAAACGCAGTATTTT
TRBD1 | 15 | - | TRBJ1-2 | TRBV7-9 | CASSYETGADYGYTF | TGTGCCAGCAGCTACGAGACAGGGGCTGACTATGGCTACACCTTC
- | 15 | - | TRBJ2-5 | TRBV9 | CASSVGGRDQETQYF | TGTGCCAGCAGCGTAGGCGGCCGCGATCAAGAGACCCAGTACTTC
TRBD1 | 12 | - | TRBJ2-7 | TRBV10-2 | CASTDRGNEQYF | TGCGCCAGCACCGACAGGGGCAACGAGCAGTACTTC
TRBD2 | 15 | - | TRBJ2-1 | TRBV7-9 | CASSPPGGGGNEQFF | TGTGCCAGCAGTCCGCCCGGCGGGGGGGGGAATGAGCAGTTCTTC
TRBD2 | 18 | - | TRBJ2-5 | TRBV5-1 | CASSSGLAGGQIQETQYF | TGCGCCAGCAGCTCTGGACTAGCGGGGGGACAAATCCAAGAGACCCAGTACTTC
- | 14 | - | TRBJ2-7 | TRBV4-2 | CASSLGASSYEQYF | TGTGCCAGCAGCCTGGGGGCCTCCTCCTACGAGCAGTACTTC
- | 13 | - | TRBJ2-3 | TRBV7-9 | CASSLGGADTQYF | TGTGCCAGCAGCTTAGGTGGAGCAGATACGCAGTATTTT
- | 14 | - | TRBJ1-2 | TRBV7-3 | CASSLGAENYGYTF | TGTGCCAGCAGCTTAGGGGCAGAGAACTATGGCTACACCTTC
- | 16 | - | TRBJ2-7 | TRBV19 | CASSPSGVGSSYEQYF | TGTGCCAGTAGTCCCTCCGGGGTCGGCTCCTCCTACGAGCAGTACTTC
- | 13 | - | TRBJ2-1 | TRBV11-3 | CASSLDLGHEQFF | TGTGCCAGCAGCTTAGATCTGGGCCATGAGCAGTTCTTC